A single T cell receptor beta chain is shown here with its context. Its specificity is unknown. The sample belongs to a study of lymphopenia after photon versus proton radiotherapy. V trimming: 3 bases; J trimming: 6 bases; junction bases outside the gene matches: 7. Germline CDR1 and CDR2: SGDLS and YYNGEE. This CDR3 is 14 amino acids long. Findings and caveats of the study: Post-nadir diversity loss with photons came from oligoclonal expansion, particularly CD8+ Temra cells. A bigger post-nadir fall in TCR diversity correlated inversely with survival time in deceased patients.

Profiled with immunoSEQ multiplex PCR; TCRdb holds only in-frame clones, not every one. Among about 160,000 clones, approximately 86% were seen once, and the ten largest hold approximately 4.7%. The chain joins TRBV9 to TRBJ1-1; 8 positions agree with TRBD1. The TCR sequence derives from a man aged 45-65 years with gastric cancer. This specimen was peripheral blood, taken from a patient treated with photon-based radiotherapy. CDR3 DNA: TGTGCCAGCAGCGCCGGGACAGGCGGATCTGAAGCTTTCTTT. Amino acid sequence: CASSAGTGGSEAFF.